Below are 16 T cell receptor beta chains sequenced from a single sample in a study of shared clonotypes between healthy human individuals. Libraries were prepared by immunoSEQ multiplex PCR; TCRdb keeps only in-frame clonotypes and omits some of them. The data show hundreds of thousands of clones, almost 95% seen once. Naivety among CD8 cells was defined by CD45RO negativity and positive CCR7 selection, thereby excluding terminally differentiated effector memory CD45RA+ cells. The sample was naive CD8+ T cells sorted from blood. The receptors stem from a man aged 30-40 years in good health.

The chain employs TRBV2 and TRBJ1-3; unclear D gene. The CDR3 is made up of 14 amino acids. Trimming took 3 bases from V and 4 from J, leaving 10 bases between them. Germline loops: CDR1 SNHLY, CDR2 FYNNEI. DNA for the CDR3: TGTGCCAGCAGTGACGGGATACTCGGAAACACCATATATTTT. Translating gives CASSDGILGNTIYF.

In its sample, this clone was seen once. The V call is TRBV7-2, the J call TRBJ2-2; unclear D gene. This CDR3 has 15 amino acids. V gave up 2 bases and J gave up 3 bases, with 10 bases separating them. Germline loops: CDR1 SGHTA, CDR2 FQGNSA. The CDR3 reads CASSLFGKYTGELFF. The CDR3 nucleotides are TGTGCCAGCAGCTTATTTGGCAAGTACACCGGGGAGCTGTTTTTT.

This chain connects TRBV7-6 to TRBJ1-1; no reliable D call. Trimming pared 2 bases from V and 1 base from J, leaving 14 bases between. The germline V gene encodes CDR1 SGHVS and CDR2 FNYEAQ. The CDR3 loop spans 16 amino acids. For the CDR3, the DNA is TGTGCCAGCAGCTTATCCCCCGACAATGCGAACACTGAAGCTTTCTTT. Its protein is CASSLSPDNANTEAFF.

In its sample, this clone was seen once. The chain couples TRBV5-5 to TRBJ1-4; D is undetermined. Germline V gene sequence: CDR1 SGHKS, CDR2 YYEKEE (reference sequence). CDR3 length equals 18 residues. The germline V and J ends were trimmed by 4 bases and 2 bases, with 21 bases remaining between them. The DNA of the CDR3 is TGTGCCAGCAGCCTGGGAGGGCCACTGGGTTTTACTAATGAAAAACTGTTTTTT. Translated, it gives CASSLGGPLGFTNEKLFF. Looking up the rest from reference TRBV5-5 and TRBJ1-4 gives the full variable domain: DAGVTQSPTHLIKTRGQQVTLRCSPISGHKSVSWYQQVLGQGPQFIFQYYEKEERGRGNFPDRFSARQFPNYSSELNVNALLLGDSALYLCASSLGGPLGFTNEKLFFGSGTQLSVL.

V is TRBV4-1 and J is TRBJ1-1; D unresolved. Trimming pared 2 bases from V and 0 bases from J, leaving 13 bases between. This CDR3 is 16 amino acids long. Germline loops: CDR1 MGHRA, CDR2 YSYEKL. The CDR3 loop reads CASSQSTEPLNTEAFF. The CDR3 DNA is TGCGCCAGCAGCCAATCGACGGAGCCGTTGAACACTGAAGCTTTCTTT.

This clone has only a few counts. The rearrangement links TRBV19 to TRBJ1-5; possible D gene TRBD1, 6 bases. V shed 0 bases and J shed 2 bases, with 11 bases lying between them. The CDR3 runs 16 residues. In germline, CDR1 is LNHDA, CDR2 SQIVND (reference sequence). Here the CDR3 reads CASSIDGGGGNQPQHF. Here the CDR3 DNA reads TGTGCCAGTAGTATAGATGGGGGCGGAGGCAATCAGCCCCAGCATTTT.

The chain combines TRBV29-1 with TRBJ2-2; no clear D. V lost 6 bases and J lost 1, with 9 bases in between. Germline lookup yields CDR1 SQVTM and CDR2 ANQGSEA. The CDR3 is made up of 13 amino acids. The CDR3 sequence is CSVGQQNTGELFF. DNA of the CDR3: TGCAGCGTAGGGCAGCAGAACACCGGGGAGCTGTTTTTT.

About this clone: The junction shows a germline mismatch at one end, possibly a read error. This rearrangement joins TRBV7-7 to TRBJ2-1; TRBD2 matches at 15 bases. The CDR3 spans 16 residues. In germline, CDR1 is SSHAT, CDR2 FNYEAQ (reference sequence). CDR3 residues: CASSLGLAGGPNEQFF. The CDR3 DNA is TGTGCTAGCAGCTTAGGACTAGCGGGAGGGCCCAATGAGCAGTTCTTC.

The chain uses TRBV7-2 and TRBJ2-7; 10 bases map to TRBD2. Losses at the gene ends were 2 bases for V and 3 bases for J; bases not matched to a gene: 10. This CDR3 region has 17 residues. CDR1 SGHTA and CDR2 FQGNSA come from the germline V gene. The CDR3 loop is CASSLSWSLAGDYEQYF. The CDR3 DNA is TGTGCCAGCAGCTTATCCTGGTCGCTAGCGGGGGACTACGAGCAGTACTTC. The whole variable domain, remainder taken from reference TRBV7-2 and TRBJ2-7, is GAGVSQSPSNKVTEKGKDVELRCDPISGHTALYWYRQSLGQGLEFLIYFQGNSAPDKSGLPSDRFSAERTGGSVSTLTIQRTQQEDSAVYLCASSLSWSLAGDYEQYFGPGTRLTVT.

This chain uses TRBV29-1 with TRBJ2-3, with TRBD2 as a possible D gene (7 bases). The germline V and J ends were trimmed by 1 base and 2 bases, with 16 bases remaining between them. CDR3 length: 16 amino acids. Germline values: CDR1 SQVTM, CDR2 ANQGSEA. The CDR3, as DNA: TGCAGCGTTGAAGCGGGGGGCGGACTATACACAGATACGCAGTATTTT. Translating it yields CSVEAGGGLYTDTQYF.

The V call is TRBV7-6, the J call TRBJ2-1; the D gene is possibly TRBD2 (5 bases). V was clipped by 5 bases and J by 3 bases, with 17 bases between them. Germline V gene data show CDR1 as SGHVS and CDR2 as FNYEAQ. There are 16 residues in the CDR3. The CDR3 here is CASSAVEAEVYNEQFF. DNA for the CDR3: TGTGCCAGCAGCGCCGTGGAAGCGGAGGTCTACAATGAGCAGTTCTTC.

This chain links TRBV9 with TRBJ1-1, with D unclear. The CDR3 covers 15 residues. Trimming stripped 0 bases from V and 4 bases from J, with 13 bases between. Germline assignment: CDR1 SGDLS and CDR2 YYNGEE. The CDR3 DNA is TGTGCCAGCAGCGTAGTAGGCGGATCGCCCACTGAAGCTTTCTTT. Its protein product is CASSVVGGSPTEAFF.

The rearrangement links TRBV28 to TRBJ1-2; D is possibly TRBD1 (6 bases). CDR1 and CDR2 from the germline V gene are MDHEN and SYDVKM. Trimming removed 6 bases at V and 4 bases at J, with 15 bases between. The CDR3 loop spans 14 amino acids. CDR3: CASSKPGHVYGYTF. The CDR3 DNA sequence: TGTGCCAGCAGCAAGCCGGGACACGTCTATGGCTACACCTTC.

The chain recombines TRBV5-1 with TRBJ1-1; D is unresolved. The V end lost 4 bases, the J end lost 3 bases, and 10 bases lay between the germline ends. The CDR3 is 13 residues long. Germline values: CDR1 SGHRS, CDR2 YFSETQ. As DNA, the CDR3 is TGCGCCAGCAGCGATGGGAGGTACACTGAAGCTTTCTTT. Its translation: CASSDGRYTEAFF.

The CDR3 nucleotides are TGTGCCAGCAGCTTAGGCACTACCCTGGACAGAAACACAGATACGCAGTATTTT. It yields the protein CASSLGTTLDRNTDTQYF. The chain combines TRBV13 with TRBJ2-3, with a possible D match to TRBD1 (6 bases). Trimming stripped 0 bases from V and 2 bases from J, with 18 bases between. The CDR3 covers 18 residues. Germline V gene sequence: CDR1 PRHDT, CDR2 FYEKMQ (reference sequence).

The CDR3 here is CASSLAQGLAIQYF. The DNA for the CDR3 is TGCGCCAGCAGCTTGGCGCAGGGGTTAGCCATTCAGTACTTC. The chain has TRBV5-1 and TRBJ2-4; D may be TRBD1 (6 bases). Trimming left V 0 bases short and J 9 bases short, with 13 bases between. Germline assignment: CDR1 SGHRS and CDR2 YFSETQ. The CDR3 covers 14 residues.